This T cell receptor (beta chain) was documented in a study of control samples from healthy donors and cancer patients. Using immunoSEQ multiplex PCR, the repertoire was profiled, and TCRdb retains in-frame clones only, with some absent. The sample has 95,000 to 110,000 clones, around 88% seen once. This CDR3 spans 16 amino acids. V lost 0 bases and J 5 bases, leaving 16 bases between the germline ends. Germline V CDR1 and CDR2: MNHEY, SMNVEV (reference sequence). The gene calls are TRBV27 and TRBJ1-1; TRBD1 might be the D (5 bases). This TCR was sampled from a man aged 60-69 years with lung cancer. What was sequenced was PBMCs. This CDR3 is CASSLSVARAPTEAFF. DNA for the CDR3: TGTGCCAGCAGTTTATCGGTGGCCAGGGCTCCGACTGAAGCTTTCTTT.